Below are 6 T cell receptor beta chains sequenced from a single sample in a study of identical twins. One entry per CDR3 protein results from TCRdb running MiXCR on the 5' RACE reads. The table has about 340,000 distinct CDR3 sequences, approximately 13% seen once. This sample was also put to use in a study of yellow fever vaccine responses in identical twins.

The specimen was CD8+ T cells sorted from blood. The source of these receptors is a woman aged 18-29 years in good health.

This clonotype was observed a few times. Mismatch with germline at one junction end may stem from a read error. The V and J genes are TRBV13 and TRBJ2-7; D not resolved. CDR3 length equals 11 residues. Germline-derived CDR1 and CDR2 are PRHDT and FYEKMQ (reference sequence). The chain's CDR3 is CASRLGAEQYF. The CDR3 DNA reads TGTGCCAGCAGATTAGGAGCCGAGCAGTACTTC.

The chain is built from TRBV7-2 and TRBJ2-7, with D perhaps TRBD2 (5 bases). Deletions cut 1 base from V and 0 bases from J, with 10 bases between. Germline CDR1 SGHTA, CDR2 FQGNSA. CDR3 length: 15 residues. The CDR3: CASSLVGSVSYEQYV. For the CDR3, the DNA is TGTGCCAGCAGCTTAGTGGGTAGCGTCTCCTACGAGCAGTACGTC.

There are a few counts of this clonotype. The J gene is TRBJ2-1, the V gene TRBV28; 7 bases agree with TRBD1. The V segment lost 1 base and the J segment 2 bases; nucleotides outside the gene matches: 5. Germline V gives CDR1 MDHEN, CDR2 SYDVKM. The CDR3 consists of 16 residues. CDR3 nucleotide sequence: TGTGCCAGCAGTTTATCTCGACAGGGTCCCTACAATGAGCAGTTCTTC. Translation gives CASSLSRQGPYNEQFF.

This clonotype was seen once. The CDR3 sequence is CSARDSWALSDTQYF. The DNA for the CDR3 is TGCAGTGCTAGAGATAGTTGGGCCCTTTCAGATACGCAGTATTTT. The V gene is TRBV20-1, the J gene TRBJ2-3; no firm D call. CDR3 length: 15 amino acids. Germline V gene data show CDR1 as DFQATT and CDR2 as SNEGSKA (reference sequence). The V end was cut by 0 bases, the J end by 4 bases, with 14 bases between.

The chain recombines TRBV5-8 with TRBJ1-2; D remains unclear. The CDR3 has 13 residues. V was clipped by 2 bases and J by 1 base, with 6 bases between them. The V gene's germline CDR1 is SGHTS and CDR2 YDEGEE. CDR3 sequence (DNA): TGTGCCAGCAGCTTTTCCAGTAACTATGGCTACACCTTC. Translation gives CASSFSSNYGYTF.

This clonotype came up a few times. The chain joins TRBV27 to TRBJ1-2; possible D gene TRBD1, 6 bases. Trimming removed 0 bases from V and 8 bases from J, with 22 bases in between. This CDR3 region has 17 residues. CDR1 and CDR2 from the germline V gene are MNHEY and SMNVEV (reference sequence). The CDR3 nucleotides are TGTGCCAGCAGTTTATCCAGGGGAGCCAGTCTGGGTTGGGGCTACACCTTC. Amino acids: CASSLSRGASLGWGYTF.